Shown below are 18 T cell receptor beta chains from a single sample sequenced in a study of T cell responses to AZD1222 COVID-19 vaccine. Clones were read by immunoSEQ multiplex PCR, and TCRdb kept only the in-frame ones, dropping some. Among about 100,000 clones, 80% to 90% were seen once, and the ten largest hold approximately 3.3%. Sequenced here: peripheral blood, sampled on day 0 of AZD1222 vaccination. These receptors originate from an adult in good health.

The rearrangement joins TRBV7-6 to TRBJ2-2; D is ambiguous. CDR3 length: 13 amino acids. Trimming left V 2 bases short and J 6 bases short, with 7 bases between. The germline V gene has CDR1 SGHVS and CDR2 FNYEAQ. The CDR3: CASSLTGPGELFF. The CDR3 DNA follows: TGTGCCAGCAGCTTAACCGGGCCCGGGGAGCTGTTTTTT.

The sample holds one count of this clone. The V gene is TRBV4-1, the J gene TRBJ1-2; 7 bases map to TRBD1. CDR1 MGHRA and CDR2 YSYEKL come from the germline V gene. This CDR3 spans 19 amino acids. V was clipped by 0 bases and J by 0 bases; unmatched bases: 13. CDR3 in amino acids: CASSQERGRQGPANYGYTF. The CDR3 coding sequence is TGCGCCAGCAGCCAAGAGAGAGGCCGACAGGGACCAGCTAACTATGGCTACACCTTC.

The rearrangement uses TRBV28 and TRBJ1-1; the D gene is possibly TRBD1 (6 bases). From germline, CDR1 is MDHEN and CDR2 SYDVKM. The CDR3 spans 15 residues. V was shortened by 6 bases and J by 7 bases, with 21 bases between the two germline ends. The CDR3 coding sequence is TGTGCCAGCAGATCGACAGGCGCCGGTCTGGATGAAGCTTTCTTT. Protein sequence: CASRSTGAGLDEAFF.

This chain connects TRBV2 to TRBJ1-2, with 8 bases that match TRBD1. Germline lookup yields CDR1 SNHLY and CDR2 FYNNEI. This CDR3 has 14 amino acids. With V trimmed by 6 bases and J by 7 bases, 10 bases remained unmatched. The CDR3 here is CASRDMDRVSGYTF. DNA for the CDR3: TGTGCCAGCAGGGACATGGACAGGGTCAGTGGCTACACCTTC.

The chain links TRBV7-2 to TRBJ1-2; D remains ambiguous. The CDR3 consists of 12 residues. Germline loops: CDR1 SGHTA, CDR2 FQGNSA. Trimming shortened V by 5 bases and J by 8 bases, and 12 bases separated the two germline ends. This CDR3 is CASSLNTYGYTF. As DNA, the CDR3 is TGTGCCAGCAGCCTAAATACCTACGGCTACACCTTC.

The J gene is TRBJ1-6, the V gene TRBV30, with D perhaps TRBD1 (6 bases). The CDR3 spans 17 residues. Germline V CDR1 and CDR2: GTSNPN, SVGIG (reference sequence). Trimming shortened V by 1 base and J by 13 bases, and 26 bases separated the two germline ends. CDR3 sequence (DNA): TGTGCCTGGAGTGGTGCAGGGGTTAGTGGGGTAACTTCCCCCCTCCACTTT. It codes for CAWSGAGVSGVTSPLHF.

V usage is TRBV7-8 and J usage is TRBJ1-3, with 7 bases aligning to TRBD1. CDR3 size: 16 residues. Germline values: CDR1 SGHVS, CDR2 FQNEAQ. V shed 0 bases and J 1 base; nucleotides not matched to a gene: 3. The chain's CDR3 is CASSLAVGQSGNTIYF. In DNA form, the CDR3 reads TGTGCCAGCAGCTTAGCGGTGGGACAGTCTGGAAACACCATATATTTT.

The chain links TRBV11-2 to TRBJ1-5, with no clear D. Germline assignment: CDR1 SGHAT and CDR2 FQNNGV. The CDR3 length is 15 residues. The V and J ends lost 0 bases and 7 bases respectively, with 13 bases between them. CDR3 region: CASSLDPVGNQPQHF. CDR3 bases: TGTGCCAGCAGCTTAGATCCCGTCGGTAACCAGCCCCAGCATTTT.

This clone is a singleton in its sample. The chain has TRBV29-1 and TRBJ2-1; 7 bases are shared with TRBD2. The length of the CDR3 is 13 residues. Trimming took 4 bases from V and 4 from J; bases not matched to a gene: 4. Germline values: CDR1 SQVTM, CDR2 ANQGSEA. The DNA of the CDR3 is TGCAGCGTTGGGCGGGGGACGTACAATGAGCAGTTCTTC. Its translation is CSVGRGTYNEQFF.

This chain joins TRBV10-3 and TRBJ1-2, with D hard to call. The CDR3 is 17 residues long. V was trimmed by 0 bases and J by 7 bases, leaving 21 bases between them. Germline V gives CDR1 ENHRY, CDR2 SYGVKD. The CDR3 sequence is CAISESNVKSFGGGYTF. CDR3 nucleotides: TGTGCCATCAGTGAGTCGAACGTCAAATCGTTTGGTGGTGGCTACACCTTC.

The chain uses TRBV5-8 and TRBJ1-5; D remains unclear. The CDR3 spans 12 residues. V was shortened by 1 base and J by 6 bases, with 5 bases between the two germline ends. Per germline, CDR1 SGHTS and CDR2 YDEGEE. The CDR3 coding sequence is TGTGCCAGCAGCTTGCGGAGTCAGCCCCAGCATTTT. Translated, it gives CASSLRSQPQHF.

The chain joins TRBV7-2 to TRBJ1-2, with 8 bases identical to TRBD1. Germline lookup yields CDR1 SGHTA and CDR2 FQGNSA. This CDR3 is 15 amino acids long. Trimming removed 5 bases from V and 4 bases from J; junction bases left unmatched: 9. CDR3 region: CASSLPGQATYGYTF. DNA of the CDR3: TGTGCCAGCAGCCTCCCGGGACAGGCAACCTATGGCTACACCTTC.

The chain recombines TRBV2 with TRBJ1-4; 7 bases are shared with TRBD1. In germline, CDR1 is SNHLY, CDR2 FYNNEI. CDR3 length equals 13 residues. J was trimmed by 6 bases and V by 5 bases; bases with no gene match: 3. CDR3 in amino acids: CASSPGQYEKLFF. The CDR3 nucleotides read TGTGCCAGCAGTCCGGGACAGTATGAAAAACTGTTTTTT.

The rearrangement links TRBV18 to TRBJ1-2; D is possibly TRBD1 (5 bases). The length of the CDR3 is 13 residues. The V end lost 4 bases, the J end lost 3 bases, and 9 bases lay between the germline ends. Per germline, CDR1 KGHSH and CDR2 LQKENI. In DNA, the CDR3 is TGTGCCAGCTCACTGGGGACGGACTATGGCTACACCTTC. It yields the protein CASSLGTDYGYTF.

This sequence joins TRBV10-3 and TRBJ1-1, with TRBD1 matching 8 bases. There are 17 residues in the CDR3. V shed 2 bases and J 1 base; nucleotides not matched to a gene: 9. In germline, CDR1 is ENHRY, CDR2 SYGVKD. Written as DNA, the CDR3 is TGTGCCATCAGTGAGGCAGACAGGGGCCCAGCGAACACTGAAGCTTTCTTT. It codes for CAISEADRGPANTEAFF.

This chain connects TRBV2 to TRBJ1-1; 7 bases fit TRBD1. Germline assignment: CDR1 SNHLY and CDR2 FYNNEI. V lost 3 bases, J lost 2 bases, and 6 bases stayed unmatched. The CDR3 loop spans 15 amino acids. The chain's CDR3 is CASSEGAGGNTEAFF. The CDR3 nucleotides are TGTGCCAGCAGTGAGGGGGCAGGGGGTAACACTGAAGCTTTCTTT.

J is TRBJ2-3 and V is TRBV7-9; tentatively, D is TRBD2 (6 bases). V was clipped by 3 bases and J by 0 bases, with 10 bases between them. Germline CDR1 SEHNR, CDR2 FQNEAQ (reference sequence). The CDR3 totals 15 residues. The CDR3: CASSLGLHSTDTQYF. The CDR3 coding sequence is TGTGCCAGCAGCTTGGGACTTCATAGCACAGATACGCAGTATTTT.

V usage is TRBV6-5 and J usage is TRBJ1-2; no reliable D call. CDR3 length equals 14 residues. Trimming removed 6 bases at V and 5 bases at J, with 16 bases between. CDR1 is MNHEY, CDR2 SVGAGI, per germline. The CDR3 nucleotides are TGTGCCAGCAGGCCTACCTCGTCCCAGTATGGCTACACCTTC. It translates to CASRPTSSQYGYTF.